This T cell receptor beta chain was observed in a study of T-cell memory formation after mild COVID-19. Overall study context: Largely donor-specific TCR clusters were found. The study's findings and limits: Clones that got smaller from day 15 to 85 had even CD4/CD8, while clones growing later tipped toward CD4+. Prior to infection, memory already included some responding clones, suggesting cross-reactive memory joined.

Details on this clonotype: The antigen is unknown.

TCRdb re-derived calls from the 5' RACE reads in MiXCR, one entry per CDR3 protein. The sample holds around 250,000 distinct CDR3 sequences, 15% to 19% seen once. The CDR3 runs 14 residues. Germline trimming cut 5 bases from V and 7 bases from J; bases unmatched to any gene: 9. Germline CDR1 and CDR2: SNHLY and FYNNEI. Source material: PBMCs or a T cell subset sorted from them (not recorded which). This chain joins TRBV2 and TRBJ1-2, with 8 nucleotides matching TRBD1. The TCR comes from an adult woman who had mild COVID-19 (a few samples of this study predate the infection). Cell type and time point are not known. This CDR3 is CASSKGQQGAGYTF. The CDR3 DNA sequence: TGTGCCAGCAGTAAAGGACAGCAGGGGGCTGGCTACACCTTC.